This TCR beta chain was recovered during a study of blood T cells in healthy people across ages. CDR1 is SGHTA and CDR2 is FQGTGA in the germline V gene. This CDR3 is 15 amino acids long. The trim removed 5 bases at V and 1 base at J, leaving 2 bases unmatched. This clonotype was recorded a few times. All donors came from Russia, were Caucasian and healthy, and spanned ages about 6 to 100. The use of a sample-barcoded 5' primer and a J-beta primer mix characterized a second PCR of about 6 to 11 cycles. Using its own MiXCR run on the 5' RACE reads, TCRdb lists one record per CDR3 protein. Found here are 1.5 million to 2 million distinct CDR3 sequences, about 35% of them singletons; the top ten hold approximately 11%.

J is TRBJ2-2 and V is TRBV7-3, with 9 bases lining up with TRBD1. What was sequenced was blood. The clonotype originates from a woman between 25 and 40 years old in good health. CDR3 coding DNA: TGTGCCAGCAGCAGGGACAGGGTGAACACCGGGGAGCTGTTTTTT. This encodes CASSRDRVNTGELFF.